The clone carrying this T cell receptor beta chain was found once. This specimen comes from a study of blood T cell repertoires in COVID-19. Study-level information: Material from acute and convalescent COVID-19 was sourced from the United States, Italy and Spain. PBMCs, B-cell-depleted T cells, or T cells provided the cDNA or gDNA that made up the material.

Sequenced by immunoSEQ multiplex PCR; TCRdb stores in-frame clones only, minus some. The sample contains roughly 670,000 clones, about 90% of which appear only once. This CDR3 is built from 19 residues. With 0 bases removed from V and 1 base from J, the gap between germline ends came to 22 bases. This chain links TRBV5-3 with TRBJ1-1; tentatively, D is TRBD1 (5 bases). TRBV5-3 is an open reading frame, and its role is uncertain. The sample was peripheral blood. This receptor was obtained from a woman between 18 and 29 years old with acute or convalescent COVID-19. The CDR3 loop reads CARSLGEAGRINRNTEAFF. The DNA of the CDR3 is TGTGCCAGAAGCTTGGGGGAGGCAGGGCGGATTAATCGGAACACTGAAGCTTTCTTT.